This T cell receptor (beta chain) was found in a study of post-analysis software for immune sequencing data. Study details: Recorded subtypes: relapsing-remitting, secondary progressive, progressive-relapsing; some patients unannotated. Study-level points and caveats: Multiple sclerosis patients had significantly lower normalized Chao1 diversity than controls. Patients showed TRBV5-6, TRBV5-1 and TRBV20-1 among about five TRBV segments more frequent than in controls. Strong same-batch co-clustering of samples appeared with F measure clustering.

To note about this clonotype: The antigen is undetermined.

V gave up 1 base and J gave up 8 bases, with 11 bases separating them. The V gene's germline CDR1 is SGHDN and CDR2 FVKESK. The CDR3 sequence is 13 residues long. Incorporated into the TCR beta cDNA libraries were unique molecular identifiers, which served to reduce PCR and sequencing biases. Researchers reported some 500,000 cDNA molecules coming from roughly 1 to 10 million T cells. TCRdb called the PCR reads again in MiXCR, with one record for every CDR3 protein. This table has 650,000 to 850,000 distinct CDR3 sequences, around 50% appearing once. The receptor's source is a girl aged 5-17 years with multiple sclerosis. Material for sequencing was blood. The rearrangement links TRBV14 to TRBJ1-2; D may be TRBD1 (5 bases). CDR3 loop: CASSQATHRGYTF. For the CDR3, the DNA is TGTGCCAGCAGCCAAGCCACCCACAGGGGCTACACCTTC.